These 10 T cell receptor beta chains came from one sample sequenced in a study of memory CD4+ T cells and cytomegalovirus serostatus. Repertoires were generated with immunoSEQ multiplex PCR, while TCRdb's copy carries only in-frame clones and drops some. Among tens of thousands of clones, roughly four fifths were seen once, and the ten largest hold 0.75% to 0.9%. Single viable CD3+CD4+CD8-CD45RO+ cells were sorted as the memory CD4+ T cells. The sample taken for sequencing was memory CD4+ T cells from blood. The receptors come from an adult in good health and CMV-seronegative.

The chain links TRBV6-1 to TRBJ2-5, with D possibly being TRBD2 (5 bases). The V end was cut by 1 base, the J end by 7 bases, with 13 bases between. The CDR3 loop spans 14 amino acids. Germline assignment: CDR1 MNHNS and CDR2 SASEGT. CDR3 loop: CASSEGESYGTQYF. CDR3 nucleotides: TGTGCCAGCAGTGAAGGGGAGTCATACGGGACCCAGTACTTC.

V usage is TRBV18 and J usage is TRBJ1-5; D perhaps matches TRBD1 (5 bases). Germline CDR1 KGHSH, CDR2 LQKENI. The V end lost 4 bases, the J end lost 4 bases, and 11 bases lay between the germline ends. CDR3 size: 14 residues. The CDR3 loop is CASSQGRWNQPQHF. The DNA of the CDR3 is TGTGCCAGCTCACAGGGGAGGTGGAATCAGCCCCAGCATTTT.

This clone was found many times. The V call is TRBV10-1, the J call TRBJ1-1; D call uncertain. CDR1 and CDR2 from the germline V gene are WNHNN and SYGVQD (reference sequence). CDR3 size: 15 residues. Trimming took 4 bases from V and 3 from J, leaving 15 bases between them. The CDR3 spells CASSGGKGTYTEAFF. CDR3 in DNA: TGCGCCAGCAGTGGTGGTAAGGGTACCTACACTGAAGCTTTCTTT.

The V gene is TRBV29-1, the J gene TRBJ1-1; D gene ambiguous. Trimming took off 1 base at V and 1 base at J, with 7 bases between the two ends. CDR1 and CDR2 (germline): SQVTM, ANQGSEA. CDR3 length: 13 amino acids. CDR3 bases: TGCAGCGTTGAAGGGAACGCGAACACTGAAGCTTTCTTT. Translated: CSVEGNANTEAFF.

Only a few counts were recorded for this clone. This CDR3 is CAWSSGTGNEKLFF. The CDR3 DNA reads TGTGCCTGGAGTAGTGGGACAGGGAATGAAAAACTGTTTTTT. The genes are TRBV30 and TRBJ1-4; 9 nucleotides agree with TRBD1. Germline trimming cut 2 bases from V and 5 bases from J; bases unmatched to any gene: 3. CDR1 and CDR2 (germline): GTSNPN, SVGIG (reference sequence). The CDR3 consists of 14 residues.

The chain recombines TRBV28 with TRBJ1-1; no firm D call. Trimming took 1 base from V and 6 from J, leaving 6 bases between them. The CDR3 runs to 12 residues. Germline CDR1 MDHEN, CDR2 SYDVKM. Here the CDR3 DNA reads TGTGCCAGCAGTTTATCGGGCGCTGAAGCTTTCTTT. This translates into CASSLSGAEAFF.

The rearrangement links TRBV5-1 to TRBJ2-1; 8 positions agree with TRBD2. This CDR3 spans 13 amino acids. Germline V gene data show CDR1 as SGHRS and CDR2 as YFSETQ. The ends lost 5 bases at V and 10 bases at J; junction bases unmatched: 8. The DNA for the CDR3 is TGCGCCAGCAGTTTAGGACTAGCTGGCGAGCAGTTCTTC. This gives the protein CASSLGLAGEQFF.

This clone came up once. The gene calls are TRBV6-5 and TRBJ1-4, with TRBD1 identical over 9 bases. Unmatched junction bases numbered 16, after V lost 8 bases and J lost 12 bases. The length of the CDR3 is 15 residues. Germline values: CDR1 MNHEY, CDR2 SVGAGI. For the CDR3, the DNA is TGTGCCAGCCGGTCCACCTTACGGGACAGGGATCAACTGTTTTTT. It is translated as CASRSTLRDRDQLFF.

The CDR3 nucleotides read TGTGCCAGCAGCCAGGGACAGGGCGCCGACTCCTCTGAAAAACTGTTTTTT. This sequence encodes CASSQGQGADSSEKLFF. The chain couples TRBV7-9 to TRBJ1-4; 9 nucleotides match TRBD1. With V trimmed by 5 bases and J by 7 bases, 14 bases remained unmatched. This CDR3 is built from 17 residues. Germline loops: CDR1 SEHNR, CDR2 FQNEAQ (reference sequence).

The genes are TRBV1 and TRBJ2-7. TRBV1 is a pseudogene. The CDR3 spans 10 residues. The CDR3 region is CTSSVYEQYF. In DNA, the CDR3 is TGCACCAGCAGCGTCTACGAGCAGTACTTC.